This TCR beta chain was sequenced in a study of beta chain features in type 1 diabetes. Every participating donor gave one draw, a heparinised blood sample averaging roughly 100 mL. Trimming took off 0 bases at V and 8 bases at J, with 12 bases between the two ends. The CDR3 contains 13 residues. Germline CDR1 is GTSNPN and CDR2 is SVGIG (reference sequence). The investigators reverse transcribed all of the isolated RNA, so they sequenced expressed TCRB transcripts. Assay used: immunoSEQ multiplex PCR; TCRdb lists only in-frame clones, some missing. Of 200,000 to 250,000 clones in the sample, 68% were seen once. This clone was recorded a few times.

The sequenced sample consisted of naive CD4+ T cells from blood. The clonotype comes from a man under 40 in good health. The chain is built from TRBV30 and TRBJ2-3; D ambiguous. In DNA form, the CDR3 reads TGTGCCTGGAGTGTAAATGAACAGCTTACGCAGTATTTT. This encodes CAWSVNEQLTQYF.